Given below is one TCR beta chain in context. These data originate in a study of T cell changes during pregnancy in multiple sclerosis. Using immunoSEQ multiplex PCR, the repertoire was profiled, and TCRdb retains in-frame clones only, with some absent. The data hold 60,000 to 70,000 clones, with 91% observed a single time. J gave up 5 bases and V 8 bases, and 7 bases lay outside the gene matches. The CDR3 runs 13 residues. Germline V gene data show CDR1 as SNHLY and CDR2 as FYNNEI. The source material was peripheral blood, sampled in the third trimester of pregnancy. The sequence came from a female donor in good health, enrolled as a control in a pregnancy study. V and J are TRBV2 and TRBJ2-5, with TRBD1 matching over 8 bases. The CDR3 reads CASGQGVLETQYF. CDR3 nucleotides: TGTGCCAGCGGACAGGGTGTCTTGGAGACCCAGTACTTC.